The next 31 T cell receptor beta chains were all read from a single sample in a study of blood T cells in healthy people across ages. Primers used in a second PCR of about 6 to 11 cycles were a sample-barcoded 5' primer and a J-beta primer mix. One entry per CDR3 protein results from TCRdb running MiXCR on the 5' RACE reads. This sample has approximately 600,000 distinct CDR3 sequences, with approximately 59% found just once. The sample comprised blood. All receptors derive from a man aged 60-69 years in good health.

The J gene is TRBJ2-1, the V gene TRBV4-1; 8 nucleotides agree with TRBD2. The CDR3 is 16 residues long. Germline V gene sequence: CDR1 MGHRA, CDR2 YSYEKL. V shed 1 base and J 3 bases; nucleotides not matched to a gene: 5. Here the CDR3 reads CASSQGSGVSYNEQFF. CDR3 nucleotide sequence: TGCGCCAGCAGCCAAGGTAGCGGGGTCAGCTACAATGAGCAGTTCTTC.

This clonotype appeared many times. The rearrangement links TRBV29-1 to TRBJ2-7, with D perhaps assigned TRBD1 or TRBD2 (5 bases each). The CDR3 sequence is 11 residues long. V lost 6 bases, J lost 2 bases, and 8 bases lay in between. The germline gives CDR1 SQVTM, CDR2 ANQGSEA. CDR3: CSVGDTYEQYF. Here the CDR3 DNA reads TGCAGCGTGGGGGATACCTACGAGCAGTACTTC.

The CDR3 nucleotides are TGCGCCAGCGGCCCAGGGACCTCCTCCTACGAGCAGTACTTC. It translates to CASGPGTSSYEQYF. The genes are TRBV5-1 and TRBJ2-7; D may correspond to TRBD1 or TRBD2 (5 bases each). Looked up from germline, CDR1 is SGHRS and CDR2 is YFSETQ. This CDR3 comprises 14 residues. The V end lost 7 bases, the J end lost 0 bases, and 14 bases lay between the germline ends.

The chain carries TRBV4-2 and TRBJ2-5, with a weak D call TRBD2 (5 bases). Trimming left V 5 bases short and J 11 bases short, with 18 bases between. Per the germline V gene, CDR1 is LGHNA and CDR2 is YNFKEQ. The CDR3 totals 13 residues. As DNA, the CDR3 is TGTGCCAGCAGCGAAACTAGGGCTCCAAAGCAGTACTTC. It is translated as CASSETRAPKQYF.

This chain connects TRBV2 to TRBJ1-1, with D perhaps TRBD1 (5 bases). This CDR3 region has 12 residues. Trimming took off 4 bases at V and 7 bases at J, with 10 bases between the two ends. Germline V gives CDR1 SNHLY, CDR2 FYNNEI. This CDR3 is CASSGDACEAFF. For the CDR3, the DNA is TGTGCCAGCAGTGGGGACGCCTGTGAAGCTTTCTTT.

The V gene is TRBV18, the J gene TRBJ2-1, with TRBD2 as a possible D gene (6 bases). The V end was cut by 6 bases, the J end by 6 bases, with 15 bases between. CDR1 is KGHSH, CDR2 LQKENI, per germline. CDR3 size: 14 residues. This CDR3 reads CASSPRREANEQFF. The CDR3 nucleotides are TGTGCCAGCTCGCCGAGGAGGGAGGCCAATGAGCAGTTCTTC.

Notes on this clonotype: Given a much more abundant clone one base away, this may be a read error. This rearrangement joins TRBV29-1 to TRBJ2-5; TRBD2 matches at 9 bases. The V gene end was trimmed by 4 bases and the J gene end by 4 bases; junction bases not matched to a gene: 4. The germline gives CDR1 SQVTM, CDR2 ANQGSEA. This CDR3 is 13 amino acids long. DNA for the CDR3: TGCAGCGTTGCACCTAGCGGGGCAGAGACCCAGTACTTC. Residues: CSVAPSGAETQYF.

The rearrangement joins TRBV28 to TRBJ2-6; either TRBD1 or TRBD2 may fit D (5 bases each). V was shortened by 4 bases and J by 0 bases, with 16 bases between the two germline ends. The germline CDR1 and CDR2 sequences are MDHEN and SYDVKM. The CDR3 length is 18 residues. DNA for the CDR3: TGTGCCAGCAGTTCCCCGGGACCTACGCCCTCTGGGGCCAACGTCCTGACTTTC. Protein product: CASSSPGPTPSGANVLTF.

The chain carries TRBV12-3 or TRBV12-4 and TRBJ2-1, with a weak D call TRBD2 (7 bases). This CDR3 has 14 residues. Trimming took 5 bases from V and 5 from J, leaving 13 bases between them. CDR3 DNA sequence: TGTGCCAGCAGTCGGGGGGCCGAAAACAATGAGCAGTTCTTC. Protein sequence: CASSRGAENNEQFF.

The rearrangement links TRBV3-1 to TRBJ1-2; TRBD1 matches 12 bases. V gave up 3 bases and J gave up 7 bases; unmatched junction bases: 6. Germline V gene data show CDR1 as LGHDT and CDR2 as YNNKEL (reference sequence). CDR3 size: 15 residues. In DNA, the CDR3 is TGTGCCAGCAGCCACCCGGGACAGGGGGCGCGTGGCTACACCTTC. Translating gives CASSHPGQGARGYTF.

Note on this clonotype: A much larger clone lies one base from this, so it may be a read error. This chain connects TRBV11-3 to TRBJ2-7; D gene uncertain. This CDR3 contains 15 residues. The V gene's germline CDR1 is SGHNT and CDR2 YENEEA. The V end was cut by 5 bases, the J end by 7 bases, with 21 bases between. The CDR3 protein is CASSLSRLDNNEQYF. CDR3 sequence (DNA): TGTGCCAGCAGCCTTTCACGACTGGATAACAATGAGCAGTACTTC.

Only a few counts were recorded for this clonotype. The rearrangement links TRBV13 to TRBJ2-3; 12 bases match TRBD1. CDR1 is PRHDT, CDR2 FYEKMQ, per germline (reference sequence). V shed 5 bases and J 5 bases; nucleotides not matched to a gene: 5. CDR3 length equals 15 residues. CDR3: CASSRGQGAGDTQYF. The CDR3 DNA is TGTGCCAGCAGCCGGGGACAGGGGGCCGGAGATACGCAGTATTTT. The full variable domain, with the rest looked up from reference TRBV13 and TRBJ2-3, is AAGVIQSPRHLIKEKRETATLKCYPIPRHDTVYWYQQGPGQDPQFLISFYEKMQSDKGSIPDRFSAQQFSDYHSELNMSSLELGDSALYFCASSRGQGAGDTQYFGPGTRLTVL.

The CDR3 sequence is CATSRDYLPGQVSDTQYF. CDR3 nucleotides: TGTGCCACCAGCAGAGACTACCTTCCGGGACAGGTTTCAGATACGCAGTATTTT. This chain uses TRBV15 with TRBJ2-3; 8 bases match TRBD1. The CDR3 runs 18 residues. The V segment lost 0 bases and the J segment 4 bases; nucleotides outside the gene matches: 12. Looked up from germline, CDR1 is LNHNV and CDR2 is YYDKDF (reference sequence).

This clonotype was seen once. The chain combines TRBV24-1 with TRBJ2-3; D not certain. From germline, CDR1 is KGHDR and CDR2 SFDVKD. Trimming removed 3 bases at V and 4 bases at J, with 10 bases between. This CDR3 spans 14 amino acids. CDR3 bases: TGTGCCACCAGTGATGGTCCTGTGGCAGATACGCAGTATTTT. Amino acids: CATSDGPVADTQYF.

The J gene is TRBJ1-6, the V gene TRBV7-9; 7 nucleotides align to TRBD1. The CDR3 has 14 residues. With 3 bases clipped from V and 7 bases from J, the junction kept 3 bases outside the gene matches. The germline V gene encodes CDR1 SEHNR and CDR2 FQNEAQ (reference sequence). CDR3 coding DNA: TGTGCCAGCAGCTTTACAGGGGTCAATTCACCCCTCCACTTT. Translated: CASSFTGVNSPLHF.

On this clonotype: The junction differs from germline at one of its ends, possibly a read error. J is TRBJ2-4 and V is TRBV12-3 or TRBV12-4, with TRBD1 matching 10 bases. There are 17 residues in the CDR3. The chain's CDR3 is CASTPGQGLAAKNIRYF. The DNA for the CDR3 is TGTGCCAGCACCCCGGGACAGGGGTTGGCGGCCAAAAACATTCGGTACTTC.

The genes are TRBV11-2 and TRBJ2-7; 9 positions match TRBD1. Trimming cost V 0 bases and J 2 bases; bases outside gene matches: 2. The CDR3 is 15 residues long. CDR1 SGHAT and CDR2 FQNNGV come from the germline V gene. DNA of the CDR3: TGTGCCAGCAGCTTAGATTGGGACAGGGCCTACGAGCAGTACTTC. It specifies CASSLDWDRAYEQYF.

The chain couples TRBV20-1 to TRBJ2-5, with 9 bases identical to TRBD1. The J segment lost 2 bases and the V segment lost 5 bases, leaving 6 bases of the junction unmatched. This CDR3 spans 14 amino acids. Germline V lookup: CDR1 DFQATT, CDR2 SNEGSKA (reference sequence). CDR3 loop: CSADQTGGQETQYF. In DNA, the CDR3 is TGCAGTGCTGATCAGACAGGGGGACAAGAGACCCAGTACTTC.

In this sample, this clonotype turned up a few times. V is TRBV7-9 and J is TRBJ2-6; maybe TRBD1 (5 bases). The CDR3 covers 18 residues. Trimming removed 1 base from V and 0 bases from J, with 13 bases in between. Looked up from germline, CDR1 is SEHNR and CDR2 is FQNEAQ (reference sequence). In nucleotides, the CDR3 is TGTGCCAGCAGCTTAGATGGGCAGGGCCACTCTGGGGCCAACGTCCTGACTTTC. It translates to CASSLDGQGHSGANVLTF.

The chain employs TRBV10-1 and TRBJ2-4; 7 positions match TRBD2. Matching the DNA end better, TRBJ2-5 makes the J call doubtful. Germline V gene sequence: CDR1 WNHNN, CDR2 SYGVQD (reference sequence). This CDR3 comprises 15 residues. The CDR3 bases are TGCGCCAGCAGTTATACCGGGACTACCCAAGAGACCCAGTACTTC. This translates into CASSYTGTTQETQYF.

This chain connects TRBV2 to TRBJ2-6, with D perhaps TRBD1 (6 bases). V lost 7 bases, J lost 2 bases, and 15 bases lay in between. The CDR3 totals 16 residues. Germline V lookup: CDR1 SNHLY, CDR2 FYNNEI. CDR3: CASKPGQETGANVLTF. CDR3 sequence (DNA): TGTGCCAGCAAACCGGGACAAGAAACTGGGGCCAACGTCCTGACTTTC.

The genes are TRBV7-9 and TRBJ2-2; either TRBD1 or TRBD2 may supply D (5 bases each). From germline, CDR1 is SEHNR and CDR2 FQNEAQ (reference sequence). The CDR3 is 14 amino acids. The V end was cut by 4 bases, the J end by 5 bases, with 11 bases between. As DNA, the CDR3 is TGTGCCAGCAGCTCGGGACCCACGACCGGGGAGCTGTTTTTT. It yields the protein CASSSGPTTGELFF. The full variable domain, in which reference TRBV7-9 and TRBJ2-2 provide the parts outside the CDR3, is DTGVSQNPRHKITKRGQNVTFRCDPISEHNRLYWYRQTLGQGPEFLTYFQNEAQLEKSRLLSDRFSAERPKGSFSTLEIQRTEQGDSAMYLCASSSGPTTGELFFGEGSRLTVL.

The V and J genes are TRBV29-1 and TRBJ2-4; D not certain. The DNA end lines up better with TRBJ2-5; the J call may be wrong. Germline V CDR1 and CDR2: SQVTM, ANQGSEA. The CDR3 spans 12 residues. CDR3 region: CSVGHLEETQYF. The CDR3 nucleotides are TGCAGCGTTGGACACCTCGAAGAGACCCAGTACTTC.

The J gene is TRBJ2-7, the V gene TRBV10-3; 9 bases align to TRBD2. The germline V gene has CDR1 ENHRY and CDR2 SYGVKD. The CDR3 sequence is 15 residues long. J lost 2 bases, V lost 3 bases, and 5 bases had no gene match. CDR3 region: CAISDGRGGPYEQYF. The CDR3 DNA is TGTGCCATCAGTGATGGGCGGGGGGGCCCCTACGAGCAGTACTTC.

This clonotype was seen more than once but under ten times. The gene calls are TRBV20-1 and TRBJ2-5; the match to TRBD1 covers 7 bases. This CDR3 contains 14 residues. The J segment lost 5 bases and the V segment lost 4 bases, leaving 10 bases of the junction unmatched. Looked up from germline, CDR1 is DFQATT and CDR2 is SNEGSKA (reference sequence). This CDR3 reads CSATQTGPKETQYF. The CDR3 DNA is TGCAGTGCTACCCAGACAGGGCCGAAGGAGACCCAGTACTTC.

This chain links TRBV29-1 with TRBJ1-2; the D is unclear. The CDR3 covers 13 residues. In germline, CDR1 is SQVTM, CDR2 ANQGSEA. The V gene lost 4 bases and the J gene lost 6 bases, with 15 bases spanning the gap. The CDR3 DNA reads TGCAGCGTTGTGCGCGGACCTCGGGATGGCTACACCTTC. Encoded protein: CSVVRGPRDGYTF.

The chain has TRBV20-1 and TRBJ1-1, with TRBD1 as a possible D gene (6 bases). This CDR3 contains 14 residues. V was clipped by 1 base and J by 1 base, with 10 bases between them. From germline, CDR1 is DFQATT and CDR2 SNEGSKA (reference sequence). The CDR3 region is CSARGAQGNTEAFF. The CDR3 DNA is TGCAGTGCTAGAGGGGCACAGGGGAACACTGAAGCTTTCTTT.

J is TRBJ2-1 and V is TRBV6-2 or TRBV6-3; the match to TRBD1 covers 7 bases. The CDR3 is 11 residues long. V was clipped by 6 bases and J by 10 bases; unmatched bases: 3. Germline lookup yields CDR1 MNHEY and CDR2 SVGEGT. CDR3 residues: CASSQTGEQFF. DNA of the CDR3: TGTGCCAGCAGCCAGACAGGGGAGCAGTTCTTC.

The rearrangement joins TRBV29-1 to TRBJ2-5; 9 nucleotides align to TRBD1. V gave up 6 bases and J gave up 5 bases; unmatched junction bases: 7. The CDR3 has 13 residues. CDR1 and CDR2 (germline): SQVTM, ANQGSEA. The CDR3, as DNA: TGCAGCGTGCGACAGGGGGGTGAGGAGACCCAGTACTTC. This translates into CSVRQGGEETQYF.

This clonotype occurred a few times. The chain is built from TRBV20-1 and TRBJ1-6; D might be TRBD1 (5 bases). The CDR3 has 15 residues. The V and J ends lost 3 bases and 7 bases respectively, with 16 bases between them. Germline CDR1 reads DFQATT; CDR2 reads SNEGSKA (reference sequence). In DNA, the CDR3 is TGCAGTGCTAGTGGCAGGGTGTCCTGGAATTCACCCCTCCACTTT. Translation gives CSASGRVSWNSPLHF.

This clonotype was counted between two and nine times. The chain joins TRBV5-1 to TRBJ2-5, with 10 bases identical to TRBD2. Germline CDR1 SGHRS, CDR2 YFSETQ. Germline trimming cut 4 bases from V and 2 bases from J; bases unmatched to any gene: 8. This CDR3 contains 16 residues. CDR3 sequence: CASSREAGGRQETQYF. Here the CDR3 DNA reads TGCGCCAGCAGCCGTGAAGCGGGGGGGCGACAAGAGACCCAGTACTTC.